This T cell receptor (beta chain) was captured by sequencing in a study of cytomegalovirus exposure and HLA in healthy donors. Overall study context: Some 87 million unique TCRs from HLA-typed donors were held in an early release of data.

To note about this clone: Its antigen is undetermined.

The PCR ran on 60 Vbeta and 13 Jbeta primers. Clones were read by immunoSEQ multiplex PCR, and TCRdb kept only the in-frame ones, dropping some. Altogether 200,000 to 250,000 clones are present, 70% to 80% being singletons, with the ten largest covering roughly 2%. Germline V gives CDR1 SGHTA, CDR2 FQGNSA. This CDR3 has 12 amino acids. Trimming left V 3 bases short and J 9 bases short, with 9 bases between. Study-level results: Near-uniform donor sequencing depth was presumed by presence/absence analyses. TRBV6-2, TRBV6-3 and some other V segments were unresolvable in 87-base-pair reads.

The specimen sequenced was PBMCs. The V gene is TRBV7-2, the J gene TRBJ1-5; D unclear. This clonotype originated in a woman aged 25-40 years in good health and CMV-seronegative. DNA of the CDR3: TGTGCCAGCAGCTTCGACTCGGGGCCCCAGCATTTT. Its protein product is CASSFDSGPQHF.